This T cell receptor beta chain was identified during a study of blood T cell repertoires in COVID-19. At the level of the study: T cells, B-cell-depleted T cells, or PBMCs supplied cDNA or gDNA.

TCRdb keeps only in-frame clones here, not all; method: immunoSEQ multiplex PCR. The sample records roughly 250,000 clones, about 88% being singletons. Participants were aged roughly 18 to 89 years from 24 US areas. The length of the CDR3 is 16 residues. Germline V gene lookup returns CDR1 SGDLS and CDR2 YYNGEE. The germline V and J ends were trimmed by 0 bases and 7 bases, with 16 bases remaining between them. The chain combines TRBV9 with TRBJ2-2; a possible D gene is TRBD2 (6 bases). The sample consisted of PBMCs or T cells enriched from blood (not recorded which). This TCR was recovered from a woman in her forties or fifties who had recovered from COVID-19. In DNA form, the CDR3 reads TGTGCCAGCAGCGTAGGATTAGGAGGGGCAGACGGGGAGCTGTTTTTT. Translated: CASSVGLGGADGELFF.